What follows describes a single T cell receptor beta chain. Its target is unknown. This record comes from a study of response to subunit inactivated influenza vaccine. Study results and limitations: The authors put forward the suggestion that each seasonal influenza vaccination may bring in only a limited number of new T cells.

Germline V CDR1 and CDR2: LGHNA, YSLEER. CDR3 length equals 14 residues. V was shortened by 3 bases and J by 8 bases, with 11 bases between the two germline ends. Each CDR3 protein is one row after TCRdb ran MiXCR on the RT-PCR reads. Found here are under 200,000 distinct CDR3 sequences, about 10% of them singletons; the top ten hold approximately 35%. V and J are TRBV4-3 and TRBJ1-6; the D gene is possibly TRBD1 (5 bases). This specimen consisted of CD8+ T cells sorted from PBMCs, obtained about 23 months after vaccination. This clonotype was obtained from a man in his fifties or sixties who received an inactivated influenza vaccine. This CDR3 reads CASSQGGDYSPLHF. The CDR3 DNA sequence: TGCGCCAGCAGCCAGGGGGGGGATTATTCACCCCTCCACTTT.